The 28 T cell receptor beta chains given below trace back to one sample, sequenced in a study of cytotoxic CD8 clonotypes in ibrutinib-treated CLL (dated by TCRdb to the early 2020s). The sample's time point label, decoded: 12 to 13 months on ibrutinib. The method behind the library was the immunoSEQ multiplex PCR assay. TCRdb mirrors the immuneACCESS table, restricted to in-frame sequences. Some clones are absent from its copies; in checked studies, under half trace to an unresolved V gene, and the reason for the others is unknown. The sample yields some 200,000 clones; nearly 80% were counted once. The leading ten clones occupy 10% to 12% of the sample. Source: PBMCs, taken after 12 months of ibrutinib treatment. The source of these receptors is a human donor with chronic lymphocytic leukemia.

The gene calls are TRBV6-6 and TRBJ2-3, with D possibly being TRBD2 (6 bases). The ends were cut back, 5 bases at V and 1 base at J, with 7 bases in the middle. CDR1 and CDR2 (germline): MNHNY, SVGAGI (reference sequence). The CDR3 runs 13 residues. The CDR3 sequence is CASSPSGTDTQYF. In nucleotides, the CDR3 is TGTGCCAGCAGTCCTAGCGGCACAGATACGCAGTATTTT.

J is TRBJ2-7 and V is TRBV11-2; D is possibly TRBD2 (6 bases). V lost 6 bases to trimming and J lost 3 bases, with 18 bases between them. The CDR3 runs to 15 residues. In germline, CDR1 is SGHAT, CDR2 FQNNGV. CDR3 in DNA: TGTGCCAGCAGATCAATGGAGGGACGGCACTACGAGCAGTACTTC. Residues: CASRSMEGRHYEQYF. The whole variable domain, remainder taken from reference TRBV11-2 and TRBJ2-7, is EAGVAQSPRYKIIEKRQSVAFWCNPISGHATLYWYQQILGQGPKLLIQFQNNGVVDDSQLPKDRFSAERLKGVDSTLKIQPAKLEDSAVYLCASRSMEGRHYEQYFGPGTRLTVT.

This clone was recorded at least ten times. The rearrangement uses TRBV28 and TRBJ2-7; 7 bases line up with TRBD2. Germline CDR1 reads MDHEN; CDR2 reads SYDVKM. V gave up 5 bases and J gave up 3 bases; unmatched junction bases: 7. This CDR3 has 14 residues. Here the CDR3 DNA reads TGTGCCAGCAGTCCACTAGCGAAAAACTACGAGCAGTACTTC. This gives the protein CASSPLAKNYEQYF.

V usage is TRBV25-1 and J usage is TRBJ2-3, with TRBD2 matching over 7 bases. The CDR3 has 16 amino acids. With 1 base clipped from V and 6 bases from J, the junction kept 10 bases outside the gene matches. Germline CDR1 reads MGHDK; CDR2 reads SYGVNS. As DNA, the CDR3 is TGTGCCAGCAGTGAATCGAAAGGACTAGTGAGGGATACGCAGTATTTT. It encodes CASSESKGLVRDTQYF.

The rearrangement uses TRBV6-6 and TRBJ2-7; 7 bases are a match to TRBD2. After removal of 5 bases from V and 3 bases from J, the junction contained 4 bases not matched to a gene. CDR3 length: 13 residues. Germline CDR1 and CDR2: MNHNY and SVGAGI (reference sequence). The DNA of the CDR3 is TGTGCCAGCAGTCCGGGACTATTCTACGAGCAGTACTTC. It specifies CASSPGLFYEQYF.

The genes are TRBV6-5 and TRBJ1-1; 9 nucleotides agree with TRBD1. Germline trimming cut 2 bases from V and 1 base from J; bases unmatched to any gene: 5. There are 16 residues in the CDR3. Germline lookup yields CDR1 MNHEY and CDR2 SVGAGI. CDR3 DNA sequence: TGTGCCAGCAGTTACCTTCCGGGACAGGGGAACACTGAAGCTTTCTTT. Amino acids: CASSYLPGQGNTEAFF.

The chain has TRBV18 and TRBJ1-5; 7 nucleotides agree with TRBD1. V was clipped by 1 base and J by 5 bases; unmatched bases: 2. The CDR3 spans 14 residues. From germline, CDR1 is KGHSH and CDR2 LQKENI. CDR3 protein: CASSPQGADQPQHF. CDR3 nucleotides: TGTGCCAGCTCACCACAGGGGGCTGATCAGCCCCAGCATTTT.

V gene TRBV5-4 combines with J gene TRBJ1-2; a possible D gene is TRBD1 (6 bases). Germline loops: CDR1 SGHNT, CDR2 YYREEE (reference sequence). This CDR3 spans 15 amino acids. V was shortened by 1 base and J by 2 bases, with 12 bases between the two germline ends. CDR3 DNA sequence: TGTGCCAGCAGCTTGTTTCAGGGGCCCAACTATGGCTACACCTTC. It codes for CASSLFQGPNYGYTF. Full variable domain (missing parts from reference TRBV5-4 and TRBJ1-2): ETGVTQSPTHLIKTRGQQVTLRCSSQSGHNTVSWYQQALGQGPQFIFQYYREEENGRGNFPPRFSGLQFPNYSSELNVNALELDDSALYLCASSLFQGPNYGYTFGSGTRLTVV.

V gene TRBV2 combines with J gene TRBJ1-6; D not certain. CDR3 size: 15 residues. Germline values: CDR1 SNHLY, CDR2 FYNNEI. Trimming left V 0 bases short and J 10 bases short, with 13 bases between. The CDR3 loop reads CASSEAEAPHSPLHF. The CDR3 bases are TGTGCCAGCAGTGAAGCTGAGGCCCCGCACTCACCCCTCCACTTT.

The chain links TRBV14 to TRBJ1-2; D is ambiguous. Germline assignment: CDR1 SGHDN and CDR2 FVKESK. The germline V and J ends were trimmed by 11 bases and 7 bases, with 14 bases remaining between them. This CDR3 is 11 amino acids long. The CDR3 DNA sequence: TGTGCCTGTGCGGAGGCAGGTGGCTACACCTTC. Translation: CACAEAGGYTF.

This chain connects TRBV7-9 to TRBJ2-3, with a possible D match to TRBD1 (6 bases). V was pared by 6 bases and J by 4 bases, with 8 bases between. CDR3 length equals 12 residues. Germline V gives CDR1 SEHNR, CDR2 FQNEAQ (reference sequence). The DNA for the CDR3 is TGTGCCAGCAGAAGGACAGCAGATACGCAGTATTTT. The encoded protein is CASRRTADTQYF.

This rearrangement joins TRBV7-9 to TRBJ2-5, with 9 nucleotides matching TRBD2. The V segment lost 3 bases and the J segment 5 bases; nucleotides outside the gene matches: 10. This CDR3 comprises 16 residues. Germline assignment: CDR1 SEHNR and CDR2 FQNEAQ (reference sequence). The DNA of the CDR3 is TGTGCCAGCAGCTTCGGTAGCGGGAGTTTTAGGGAGACCCAGTACTTC. Its protein is CASSFGSGSFRETQYF. Full variable domain (missing parts from reference TRBV7-9 and TRBJ2-5): DTGVSQNPRHKITKRGQNVTFRCDPISEHNRLYWYRQTLGQGPEFLTYFQNEAQLEKSRLLSDRFSAERPKGSFSTLEIQRTEQGDSAMYLCASSFGSGSFRETQYFGPGTRLLVL.

For the CDR3, the DNA is TGTGCCAGCAGTTTAGGGACAGGTAACACTGAAGCTTTCTTT. Translating gives CASSLGTGNTEAFF. The chain recombines TRBV28 with TRBJ1-1; 8 bases match TRBD1. Per the germline V gene, CDR1 is MDHEN and CDR2 is SYDVKM. The CDR3 contains 14 residues. J gave up 2 bases and V 2 bases, and 1 base lay outside the gene matches. The entire variable domain, with the rest obtained from reference TRBV28 and TRBJ1-1, is as follows: DVKVTQSSRYLVKRTGEKVFLECVQDMDHENMFWYRQDPGLGLRLIYFSYDVKMKEKGDIPEGYSVSREKKERFSLILESASTNQTSMYLCASSLGTGNTEAFFGQGTRLTVV.

The gene calls are TRBV9 and TRBJ2-5, with TRBD2 identical over 7 bases. The CDR3 consists of 14 residues. Germline assignment: CDR1 SGDLS and CDR2 YYNGEE. The trim removed 2 bases at V and 2 bases at J, leaving 3 bases unmatched. CDR3 loop: CASSVLSGQETQYF. The CDR3 DNA is TGTGCCAGCAGCGTGCTTAGCGGGCAAGAGACCCAGTACTTC.

The chain recombines TRBV2 with TRBJ1-1; D unresolved. Per the germline V gene, CDR1 is SNHLY and CDR2 is FYNNEI. The V and J ends lost 1 base and 5 bases respectively, with 8 bases between them. The CDR3 loop spans 13 amino acids. The CDR3 DNA follows: TGTGCCAGCAGTGAAGTTGGGCGGACTGAAGCTTTCTTT. Protein: CASSEVGRTEAFF.

This chain uses TRBV15 with TRBJ1-5, with TRBD1 matching 9 bases. V lost 1 base and J lost 3; bases outside the gene matches: 10. The germline V gene encodes CDR1 LNHNV and CDR2 YYDKDF (reference sequence). There are 18 residues in the CDR3. The CDR3 region has the DNA TGTGCCACCAGCAGAGTCTTCAGACAGGGGGTTTTCAATCAGCCCCAGCATTTT. Translation: CATSRVFRQGVFNQPQHF.

With regard to this clone: One end of the junction fails to match germline, which may point to a read error. The genes are TRBV7-7 and TRBJ1-4; D uncertain. The CDR3 loop spans 14 amino acids. Germline lookup yields CDR1 SSHAT and CDR2 FNYEAQ (reference sequence). The CDR3 reads CASSLTLLDEKLFF. The CDR3 bases are TGTGCTAGCAGCTTAACCCTACTGGATGAAAAACTGTTTTTT.

The CDR3: CASTRDRAYEQYF. The CDR3, as DNA: TGTGCCAGCACAAGAGACAGGGCCTACGAGCAGTACTTC. The genes are TRBV7-2 and TRBJ2-7; 7 bases fit TRBD1. In germline, CDR1 is SGHTA, CDR2 FQGNSA. The CDR3 loop spans 13 amino acids. The V gene end was trimmed by 7 bases and the J gene end by 2 bases; junction bases not matched to a gene: 5.

Comment on this clone: A read error is possible here, since a much larger clone lies one base away. The gene calls are TRBV5-6 and TRBJ2-2, with D perhaps TRBD1 (6 bases). The V gene's germline CDR1 is SGHDT and CDR2 YYEEEE. V shed 1 base and J shed 6 bases, with 7 bases lying between them. This CDR3 region has 13 residues. The CDR3 coding sequence is TGTGCCAGCAGCTTGAACAGGGCCGGGGAGCTGTTTTTT. It yields the protein CASSLNRAGELFF. The whole variable domain, remainder taken from reference TRBV5-6 and TRBJ2-2, is DAGVTQSPTHLIKTRGQQVTLRCSPKSGHDTVSWYQQALGQGPQFIFQYYEEEERQRGNFPDRFSGHQFPNYSSELNVNALLLGDSALYLCASSLNRAGELFFGEGSRLTVL.

A single count supports this clone. The chain employs TRBV19 and TRBJ1-1; D remains unclear. Trimming cost V 4 bases and J 4 bases, with 16 bases left between them. CDR3 size: 15 residues. Per germline, CDR1 LNHDA and CDR2 SQIVND (reference sequence). CDR3 DNA sequence: TGTGCCAGTAGTACCAGAGCAGCTGCCGGCACTGAAGCTTTCTTT. It encodes CASSTRAAAGTEAFF.

In the case of this clone: Additional DNA sequences in this sample encode the identical CDR3. The chain is built from TRBV4-1 and TRBJ2-2; 9 bases line up with TRBD2. The CDR3 has 15 residues. V trimming: 1 base; J trimming: 6 bases; junction bases outside the gene matches: 3. Germline-derived CDR1 and CDR2 are MGHRA and YSYEKL. CDR3 in amino acids: CASSQVRGGAGELFF. In DNA, the CDR3 is TGCGCCAGCAGCCAAGTTCGCGGGGGGGCCGGGGAGCTGTTTTTT.

This chain links TRBV12-5 with TRBJ2-7; D is perhaps TRBD1 or TRBD2 (6 bases each). Germline CDR1 LGHNT, CDR2 FRNRAP. The V end was cut by 5 bases, the J end by 7 bases, with 21 bases between. CDR3 length equals 15 residues. The CDR3 DNA reads TGTGCTAGTGGTCTCGCCGGAGGCAGGGGAGGTGAGCAGTACTTC. This codes for CASGLAGGRGGEQYF.

This clone is a singleton in its sample. The chain has TRBV10-1 and TRBJ1-5; D gene ambiguous. Germline V lookup: CDR1 WNHNN, CDR2 SYGVQD (reference sequence). V was pared by 10 bases and J by 0 bases, with 10 bases between. The CDR3 runs to 13 residues. This CDR3 is CANGEDSNQPQHF. The CDR3 DNA sequence: TGCGCCAACGGCGAGGATAGCAATCAGCCCCAGCATTTT.

The chain uses TRBV6-1 and TRBJ1-6; D perhaps matches TRBD1 (5 bases). The CDR3 runs to 14 residues. Germline CDR1 MNHNS, CDR2 SASEGT. V gave up 8 bases and J gave up 7 bases, with 15 bases separating them. CDR3 protein: CASGGGSGNSPLHF. The CDR3 bases are TGTGCCAGCGGGGGGGGATCAGGGAATTCACCCCTCCACTTT.

This clone came up a few times. The chain couples TRBV30 to TRBJ1-2; a weak D match, TRBD1 (6 bases). The CDR3 covers 13 residues. Between the trimmed V and J ends, which lost 4 bases and 2 bases, there was a span of 11 bases. Germline V lookup: CDR1 GTSNPN, CDR2 SVGIG (reference sequence). The CDR3 region is CAWNRQGNYGYTF. In nucleotides, the CDR3 is TGTGCCTGGAACCGTCAGGGGAACTATGGCTACACCTTC.

J is TRBJ2-7 and V is TRBV11-2, with TRBD1 identical over 7 bases. Losses at the gene ends were 4 bases for V and 2 bases for J; bases not matched to a gene: 11. Per the germline V gene, CDR1 is SGHAT and CDR2 is FQNNGV. This CDR3 is built from 16 residues. Here the CDR3 reads CASSSQTTGTAYEQYF. DNA for the CDR3: TGTGCCAGCAGCTCCCAGACCACCGGGACAGCCTACGAGCAGTACTTC.

In its sample, this clone was seen a few times. V usage is TRBV5-1 and J usage is TRBJ1-1; TRBD1 matches 10 bases. The CDR3 sequence is 14 residues long. J gave up 1 base and V 6 bases, and 3 bases lay outside the gene matches. Germline lookup yields CDR1 SGHRS and CDR2 YFSETQ. This CDR3 reads CASNRDRGNTEAFF. The CDR3 DNA reads TGCGCCAGCAACCGGGACAGGGGGAACACTGAAGCTTTCTTT.

The chain carries TRBV27 and TRBJ2-6, with D unclear. The CDR3 spans 13 residues. V was clipped by 5 bases and J by 3 bases, with 5 bases between them. The germline V gene has CDR1 MNHEY and CDR2 SMNVEV (reference sequence). CDR3 sequence reads: CASSLNGANVLTF. As DNA, the CDR3 is TGTGCCAGCAGTCTCAATGGGGCCAACGTCCTGACTTTC. Combining the CDR3 with reference TRBV27 and TRBJ2-6 gives the whole variable domain EAQVTQNPRYLITVTGKKLTVTCSQNMNHEYMSWYRQDPGLGLRQIYYSMNVEVTDKGDVPEGYKVSRKEKRNFPLILESPSPNQTSLYFCASSLNGANVLTFGAGSRLTVL.